This entry concerns a single TCR beta chain. What it recognizes is unknown. Germline CDR1 LNHDA, CDR2 SQIVND (reference sequence). The trim removed 6 bases at V and 7 bases at J, leaving 11 bases unmatched. The CDR3 length is 14 residues. TCRdb keeps only in-frame clones here, not all; method: immunoSEQ multiplex PCR. The repertoire has about 96,000 clones, about nine tenths of them found once; the top ten carry 1.6%. The data belong to a study of T cell responses to AZD1222 COVID-19 vaccine. Study-level findings and limits: Repertoire sampling occurred only after the peak T cell response. Spike regions recognized by vaccine-associated CD4 TCRs spanned the protein, led by 160-218 and 743-854. Close to half of spike-specific TCRs reportedly recognize unmutated variant regions.

Source: peripheral blood, taken on day 0 of AZD1222 vaccination. The V call is TRBV19, the J call TRBJ1-1; TRBD1 aligns across 7 bases. This TCR derives from an adult in good health. This CDR3 reads CASRRQGPMDEAFF. For the CDR3, the DNA is TGTGCCAGTAGGAGACAGGGCCCCATGGATGAAGCTTTCTTT.